A single T cell receptor (beta chain) is shown here with its context. The target antigen is unknown. These data come from a study of T cell responses to AZD1222 COVID-19 vaccine. Study observations and caveats: Breadth and depth of Spike-specific TCRs rose after two AZD1222 doses. The donor group comprised mostly white British people and more females; the analysis possibly underestimated clonal diversity.

The data were produced by immunoSEQ multiplex PCR, yet TCRdb's version contains in-frame clones alone and is incomplete. The sample includes some 53,000 clones, 87% of them seen just once. Germline-derived CDR1 and CDR2 are LNHDA and SQIVND (reference sequence). With 8 bases clipped from V and 8 bases from J, the junction kept 8 bases outside the gene matches. The CDR3 totals 13 residues. The chain employs TRBV19 and TRBJ2-1, with 8 bases that match TRBD2. The receptor was isolated from an adult who received the AZD1222 COVID-19 vaccine. The sample consisted of peripheral blood, taken 28 days after the second AZD1222 dose. The CDR3 region has the DNA TGTGCCAGTGGGCGGGAGGTTAAGGATGAGCAGTTCTTC. Residues: CASGREVKDEQFF.